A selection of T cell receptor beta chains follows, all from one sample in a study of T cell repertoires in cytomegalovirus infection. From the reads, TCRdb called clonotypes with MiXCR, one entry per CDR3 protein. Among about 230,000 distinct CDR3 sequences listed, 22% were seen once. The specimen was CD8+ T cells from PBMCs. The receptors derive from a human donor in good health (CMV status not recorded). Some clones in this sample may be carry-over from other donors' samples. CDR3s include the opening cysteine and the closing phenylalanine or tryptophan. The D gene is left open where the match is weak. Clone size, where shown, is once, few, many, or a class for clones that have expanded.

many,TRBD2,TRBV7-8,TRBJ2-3,CASSHPGTSVPDTQYF,TGTGCCAGCAGTCACCCTGGGACTAGCGTCCCAGATACGCAGTATTTT
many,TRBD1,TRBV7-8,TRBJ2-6,CASSLGTGRSGANVLTF,TGTGCCAGCAGCTTAGGGACAGGGCGCTCTGGGGCCAACGTCCTGACTTTC
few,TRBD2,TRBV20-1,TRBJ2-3,CSAEALLAGETDTQYF,TGCAGTGCTGAGGCCCTTCTAGCGGGGGAGACAGATACGCAGTATTTT
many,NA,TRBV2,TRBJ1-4,CASSESFATNEKLFF,TGTGCCAGCAGTGAGAGTTTCGCAACTAATGAAAAACTGTTTTTT
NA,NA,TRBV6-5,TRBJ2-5,CASSPSGSPQETQYF,TGTGCCAGCAGTCCCTCAGGAAGCCCCCAGGAGACCCAGTACTTC
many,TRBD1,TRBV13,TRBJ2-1,CASSLTDRVDHNEQFF,TGTGCCAGCAGCTTAACGGACAGGGTCGATCACAATGAGCAGTTCTTC
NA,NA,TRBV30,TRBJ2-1,CAWDDTSSYNEQFF,TGTGCCTGGGACGACACAAGCTCCTACAATGAGCAGTTCTTC
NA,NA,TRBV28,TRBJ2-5,CASMLMGGKETQYF,TGTGCCAGCATGTTGATGGGGGGAAAGGAGACCCAGTACTTC
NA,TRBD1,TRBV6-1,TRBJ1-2,CASSSGTGNGYTF,TGTGCCAGCAGTTCCGGGACAGGGAACGGCTACACCTTC
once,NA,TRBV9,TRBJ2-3,CASSVEGGQSADTQYF,TGTGCCAGCAGCGTAGAAGGCGGCCAGAGCGCAGATACGCAGTATTTT
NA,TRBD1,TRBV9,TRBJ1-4,CASSVGDRDEKLFF,TGTGCCAGCAGCGTAGGGGACAGGGATGAAAAACTGTTTTTT
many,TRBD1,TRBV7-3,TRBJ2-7,CASSQVGTGSYEQYF,TGTGCCAGCAGCCAAGTCGGGACAGGGTCCTACGAGCAGTACTTC
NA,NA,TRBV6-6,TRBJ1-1,CASSYAVNTEAFF,TGTGCCAGCAGTTATGCTGTGAACACTGAAGCTTTCTTT
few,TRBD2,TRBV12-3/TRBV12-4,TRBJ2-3,CASREGLAGGSDTQYF,TGTGCCAGCAGGGAGGGACTAGCGGGAGGATCAGATACGCAGTATTTT
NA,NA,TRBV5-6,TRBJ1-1,CASSWGTSEAFF,TGTGCCAGCAGCTGGGGCACGAGTGAAGCTTTCTTT
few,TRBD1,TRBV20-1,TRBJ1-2,CSARDLQGDDYGYTF,TGCAGTGCTAGAGATCTCCAGGGGGATGACTATGGCTACACCTTC
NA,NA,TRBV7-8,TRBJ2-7,CASSDQVPSYEQYF,TGTGCCAGCAGTGACCAGGTGCCCTCCTACGAGCAGTACTTC
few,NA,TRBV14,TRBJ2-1,CASSQHSYEQFF,TGTGCCAGCAGCCAACATAGCTATGAGCAGTTCTTC
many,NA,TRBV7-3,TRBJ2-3,CASSLTGTDTQYF,TGTGCCAGCAGCTTAACAGGCACAGATACGCAGTATTTT
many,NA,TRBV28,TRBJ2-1,CASSLTSYTEQFF,TGTGCCAGCAGCCTTACTAGCTACACTGAGCAGTTCTTC
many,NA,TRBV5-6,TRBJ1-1,CASSLALGARDAEAFF,TGTGCCAGCAGCTTGGCCTTAGGGGCCAGGGACGCTGAAGCTTTCTTT
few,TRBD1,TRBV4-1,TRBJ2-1,CASSPAGTGSNEQFF,TGCGCCAGCAGCCCGGCCGGGACAGGGAGCAATGAGCAGTTCTTC
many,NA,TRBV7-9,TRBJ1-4,CASSFIGNDNEKLFF,TGTGCCAGCAGCTTTATAGGCAACGATAATGAAAAACTGTTTTTT
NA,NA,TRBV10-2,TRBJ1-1,CASSENPRAFF,TGCGCCAGCAGTGAGAACCCGCGAGCTTTCTTT
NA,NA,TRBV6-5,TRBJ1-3,CASSRQESSGNTIYF,TGTGCCAGCAGTCGACAGGAGAGCTCTGGAAACACCATATATTTT
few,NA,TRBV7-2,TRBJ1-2,CASSLDPYGYTF,TGTGCCAGCAGCTTGGATCCGTATGGCTACACCTTC
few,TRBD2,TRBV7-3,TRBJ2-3,CASSLKGGEGPTDTQYF,TGTGCCAGCAGCTTAAAGGGCGGGGAGGGCCCCACAGATACGCAGTATTTT
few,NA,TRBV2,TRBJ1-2,CASSETGNYGYTF,TGTGCCAGCAGTGAAACAGGGAACTATGGCTACACCTTC